The 23 T cell receptor beta chains presented below share a single source sample, sequenced in a study of control samples from healthy donors and cancer patients. The table came from immunoSEQ multiplex PCR; TCRdb's copy has only in-frame clones and leaves some out. The sample lists a few hundred thousand clones, 90% occurring once. What was sequenced was PBMCs. These receptors all stem from a man aged 35 to 55 with head and neck cancer.

The chain is built from TRBV5-6 and TRBJ2-7; D possibly matches TRBD1 or TRBD2 (5 bases each). The CDR3 spans 17 residues. Germline loops: CDR1 SGHDT, CDR2 YYEEEE. Trimming left V 4 bases short and J 0 bases short, with 20 bases between. The CDR3 coding sequence is TGTGCCAGCAGCCCGTGGCGGGTCGGGGCTTCCTCCTACGAGCAGTACTTC. Amino acid sequence: CASSPWRVGASSYEQYF.

The V gene is TRBV25-1, the J gene TRBJ2-5; TRBD2 is a possible D gene (5 bases). The V end lost 4 bases, the J end lost 1 base, and 10 bases lay between the germline ends. Germline lookup yields CDR1 MGHDK and CDR2 SYGVNS. CDR3 length: 14 amino acids. This CDR3 is CASSVYGGQETQYF. CDR3 DNA: TGTGCCAGCAGTGTCTATGGAGGCCAAGAGACCCAGTACTTC.

The gene calls are TRBV30 and TRBJ1-3, with a possible D match to TRBD1 (6 bases). This CDR3 is built from 15 residues. CDR1 is GTSNPN and CDR2 is SVGIG in the germline V gene (reference sequence). Trimming left V 3 bases short and J 2 bases short, with 14 bases between. CDR3: CAWSRTGGPGNTIYF. DNA of the CDR3: TGTGCCTGGAGCCGTACGGGGGGGCCTGGAAACACCATATATTTT.

Concerning this clone: The sample has other DNA sequences that encode this CDR3 too. The rearrangement joins TRBV18 to TRBJ2-5; D unresolved. This CDR3 is 13 amino acids long. Germline V gives CDR1 KGHSH, CDR2 LQKENI. V dropped 2 bases and J dropped 2 bases, with 6 bases sitting between them. The CDR3 DNA reads TGTGCCAGCTCACCAGGGGTTCAAGAGACCCAGTACTTC. Translating it yields CASSPGVQETQYF.

The chain joins TRBV5-1 to TRBJ2-3; possibly TRBD2 for D (5 bases). Trimming shortened V by 0 bases and J by 2 bases, and 7 bases separated the two germline ends. Looked up from germline, CDR1 is SGHRS and CDR2 is YFSETQ. This CDR3 is built from 14 residues. CDR3 region: CASSLARDTDTQYF. The CDR3 DNA follows: TGCGCCAGCAGCTTGGCCCGGGACACAGATACGCAGTATTTT.

J is TRBJ1-2 and V is TRBV30; 8 positions agree with TRBD1. The CDR3 contains 14 residues. Germline V gives CDR1 GTSNPN, CDR2 SVGIG (reference sequence). Losses at the gene ends were 0 bases for V and 5 bases for J; bases not matched to a gene: 5. For the CDR3, the DNA is TGTGCCTGGAGTGTACTGGACAGGGCATATGGCTACACCTTC. The encoded protein is CAWSVLDRAYGYTF. The full variable domain, completed using reference TRBV30 and TRBJ1-2, is SQTIHQWPATLVQPVGSPLSLECTVEGTSNPNLYWYRQAAGRGLQLLFYSVGIGQISSEVPQNLSASRPQDRQFILSSKKLLLSDSGFYLCAWSVLDRAYGYTFGSGTRLTVV.

V is TRBV3-1 (or the pseudogene TRBV3-2) and J is TRBJ2-5, with 9 positions matching TRBD1. This CDR3 is built from 17 residues. The J segment lost 1 base and the V segment lost 5 bases, leaving 11 bases of the junction unmatched. Germline V lookup: CDR1 LGHDT, CDR2 YNNKEL (reference sequence). CDR3 coding DNA: TGTGCCAGCAGCAACATCCCCGGGACAGGGCTCCAAGAGACCCAGTACTTC. This codes for CASSNIPGTGLQETQYF.

This chain connects TRBV7-9 to TRBJ2-5; D is uncertain. V was pared by 5 bases and J by 2 bases, with 3 bases between. The CDR3 sequence is 11 residues long. The germline V gene encodes CDR1 SEHNR and CDR2 FQNEAQ (reference sequence). The CDR3 protein is CASSGQETQYF. CDR3 in DNA: TGTGCCAGCAGCGGTCAAGAGACCCAGTACTTC.

The V and J genes are TRBV10-3 and TRBJ1-1; D may be TRBD1 (6 bases). V was cut by 1 base and J by 4 bases, with 13 bases left in between. Germline V gene data show CDR1 as ENHRY and CDR2 as SYGVKD. This CDR3 comprises 15 residues. CDR3 nucleotides: TGTGCCATCAGTGAGTTACAGGGAAACGGCACTGAAGCTTTCTTT. Translation: CAISELQGNGTEAFF.

This rearrangement joins TRBV18 to TRBJ1-4; D perhaps matches TRBD1 (6 bases). Germline CDR1 is KGHSH and CDR2 is LQKENI. Trimming pared 6 bases from V and 7 bases from J, leaving 15 bases between. CDR3 length: 14 amino acids. CDR3 sequence: CASSPQGTIEKLFF. CDR3 nucleotide sequence: TGTGCCAGCTCGCCGCAGGGGACAATTGAAAAACTGTTTTTT.

V is TRBV6-1 and J is TRBJ2-3; D unclear. The V gene lost 0 bases and the J gene lost 0 bases, with 7 bases spanning the gap. CDR3 size: 15 residues. Germline-derived CDR1 and CDR2 are MNHNS and SASEGT. The CDR3 sequence: CASSEAPGSTDTQYF. DNA for the CDR3: TGTGCCAGCAGTGAAGCGCCCGGTAGCACAGATACGCAGTATTTT.

The V call is TRBV4-3, the J call TRBJ2-1, with D possibly matching TRBD2 (6 bases). The CDR3 totals 14 residues. V lost 2 bases and J lost 6, with 11 bases in between. Germline assignment: CDR1 LGHNA and CDR2 YSLEER. This CDR3 reads CASSQPTRSNEQFF. The DNA for the CDR3 is TGCGCCAGCAGCCAACCGACTAGAAGCAATGAGCAGTTCTTC.

The rearrangement uses TRBV7-3 and TRBJ2-2; tentatively, D is TRBD2 (5 bases). Deletions cut 1 base from V and 1 base from J, with 10 bases between. CDR1 SGHTA and CDR2 FQGTGA come from the germline V gene. The CDR3 is 16 residues long. CDR3 in DNA: TGTGCCAGCAGCTTAATGCCCGGGATGAACACCGGGGAGCTGTTTTTT. Translating gives CASSLMPGMNTGELFF.

The V and J genes are TRBV24-1 and TRBJ1-4; tentative D call: TRBD1 (5 bases). CDR3 size: 16 residues. Germline CDR1 KGHDR, CDR2 SFDVKD. V was trimmed by 4 bases and J by 7 bases, leaving 18 bases between them. CDR3 in amino acids: CATSEPISGVGEKLFF. DNA of the CDR3: TGTGCCACCAGTGAGCCGATTTCGGGGGTCGGTGAAAAACTGTTTTTT.

V is TRBV30 and J is TRBJ1-2; TRBD1 aligns across 10 bases. The germline gives CDR1 GTSNPN, CDR2 SVGIG (reference sequence). The CDR3 sequence is 13 residues long. Unmatched junction bases numbered 5, after V lost 3 bases and J lost 7 bases. CDR3 bases: TGTGCCTGGAGCCCAGGACAGGGGGGTGGCTACACCTTC. It yields the protein CAWSPGQGGGYTF.

This clone appeared once. This chain joins TRBV11-2 and TRBJ2-7; 10 bases fit TRBD2. Looked up from germline, CDR1 is SGHAT and CDR2 is FQNNGV. The CDR3 runs 17 residues. V trimming: 0 bases; J trimming: 2 bases; junction bases outside the gene matches: 7. The CDR3 spells CASSLDDPLAGAYEQYF. CDR3 nucleotide sequence: TGTGCCAGCAGCTTAGATGATCCCCTAGCGGGGGCCTACGAGCAGTACTTC.

The chain has TRBV2 and TRBJ2-7, with 11 bases matching TRBD2. In germline, CDR1 is SNHLY, CDR2 FYNNEI. The CDR3 runs 13 residues. Trimming took 5 bases from V and 3 from J; bases not matched to a gene: 0. CDR3 bases: TGTGCCAGCAGTACTAGCGGGAGCTACGAGCAGTACTTC. It is translated as CASSTSGSYEQYF.

The chain combines TRBV5-1 with TRBJ2-1, with D tentatively TRBD1 or TRBD2 (6 bases each). With 6 bases removed from V and 4 bases from J, the gap between germline ends came to 20 bases. The CDR3 covers 16 residues. Germline V gene lookup returns CDR1 SGHRS and CDR2 YFSETQ. CDR3: CASNRETGDIYNEQFF. The CDR3 coding sequence is TGCGCCAGCAACCGGGAGACAGGAGACATTTACAATGAGCAGTTCTTC.

V gene TRBV7-9 combines with J gene TRBJ1-4; TRBD1 matches at 9 bases. This CDR3 comprises 14 residues. With V trimmed by 2 bases and J by 10 bases, 5 bases remained unmatched. In germline, CDR1 is SEHNR, CDR2 FQNEAQ (reference sequence). The DNA for the CDR3 is TGTGCCAGCAGCTTAAACAGGGGGCAAGTAAAACTGTTTTTT. This sequence encodes CASSLNRGQVKLFF.

The chain has TRBV6-1 and TRBJ1-5; the D is unclear. CDR3 size: 14 residues. V shed 3 bases and J shed 3 bases, with 9 bases lying between them. Germline V CDR1 and CDR2: MNHNS, SASEGT. CDR3 nucleotides: TGTGCCAGCAGTGATAGGGCCCACAATCAGCCCCAGCATTTT. Translated, it gives CASSDRAHNQPQHF.

The chain carries TRBV4-2 and TRBJ1-4; D uncertain. V was trimmed by 4 bases and J by 4 bases, leaving 7 bases between them. Germline assignment: CDR1 LGHNA and CDR2 YNFKEQ. The CDR3 runs to 13 residues. The CDR3 reads CASSPVGNEKLFF. The CDR3 nucleotides read TGTGCCAGCAGCCCAGTGGGTAATGAAAAACTGTTTTTT.

The chain employs TRBV5-1 and TRBJ2-1, with 8 bases that match TRBD2. Germline V gene data show CDR1 as SGHRS and CDR2 as YFSETQ. V gave up 2 bases and J gave up 0 bases; unmatched junction bases: 7. This CDR3 contains 17 residues. The CDR3 bases are TGCGCCAGCAGCTTCGCCCTCGGGGGGGTCTCCTACAATGAGCAGTTCTTC. It yields the protein CASSFALGGVSYNEQFF.

V and J are TRBV28 and TRBJ1-6; perhaps TRBD1 as D (5 bases). Deletions cut 7 bases from V and 3 bases from J, with 13 bases between. Germline V gives CDR1 MDHEN, CDR2 SYDVKM. The CDR3 covers 15 residues. In DNA, the CDR3 is TGTGCCAGCACCCATGGGGGAAACTATAATTCACCCCTCCACTTT. Its protein is CASTHGGNYNSPLHF.